This T cell receptor beta chain was observed in a study of early T cells in non-severe SARS-CoV-2 infection. Germline lookup yields CDR1 LNHDA and CDR2 SQIVND (reference sequence). There are 15 residues in the CDR3. V gave up 9 bases and J gave up 4 bases, with 19 bases separating them. TCRdb reanalysed the 5' RACE reads using MiXCR and keeps one entry per CDR3 protein. The sample includes more than 20,000 distinct CDR3 sequences, roughly 6% of them seen just once. The receptor was isolated from an adult who was a healthcare worker with PCR-confirmed SARS-CoV-2 infection or an uninfected control (not recorded which). This chain links TRBV19 with TRBJ1-3; D not certain. Specimen: whole blood. The DNA of the CDR3 is TGTGCCAGCCAACCGCGGACTGTTGTGGGAAACACCATATATTTT. It codes for CASQPRTVVGNTIYF.